The present TCR beta chain was sequenced within a study of shared clonotypes between healthy human individuals. The protocol was immunoSEQ multiplex PCR, while the TCRdb copy is restricted to in-frame clones and leaves out a portion. This sample carries 490,000 or so clones, less than 80% of them seen once, and the ten largest clones take 13%. In its sample, this clone was seen a few times. Material for sequencing was PBMCs. The TCR originated in a middle-aged woman in good health. Some clones in this sample may be carry-over from other donors' samples.

The CDR3, as DNA: TGCGCCAGCAGACCCCTAGCGGGAGGGGAAGAGACCCAGTACTTC. Protein product: CASRPLAGGEETQYF. V gene TRBV5-1 combines with J gene TRBJ2-5; 12 bases are a match to TRBD2. The CDR3 is 15 amino acids. The V gene end was trimmed by 5 bases and the J gene end by 3 bases; junction bases not matched to a gene: 5. Germline assignment: CDR1 SGHRS and CDR2 YFSETQ.